The present TCR beta chain was sequenced within a study of early T cells in non-severe SARS-CoV-2 infection. Study-level findings and limits: Missing private and CD4 specificities, VDJdb matching favored anti-spike CD8 responses.

This clonotype was seen only a few times. As yet, its antigen is unknown. Germline CDR1 SQVTM, CDR2 ANQGSEA. The germline V and J ends were trimmed by 2 bases and 11 bases, with 18 bases remaining between them. This CDR3 spans 13 amino acids. Separate cDNA molecules each had unique molecular identifiers attached to them. TCRdb reprocessed the 5' RACE reads via MiXCR and lists one record per CDR3 protein. The sample carries 100,000 to 150,000 distinct CDR3 sequences, more than 12% recorded once. The TCR was taken from an adult who was a healthcare worker with PCR-confirmed SARS-CoV-2 infection or an uninfected control (not recorded which). Input material: whole blood. The chain has TRBV29-1 and TRBJ1-1; D gene unclear. This CDR3 is CSVERVLSASAFF. The CDR3 nucleotides read TGCAGCGTTGAAAGGGTTCTATCTGCTTCGGCTTTCTTT.